This T cell receptor (beta chain) was obtained from a study of T cell responses to AZD1222 COVID-19 vaccine. Sequencing used immunoSEQ multiplex PCR; TCRdb keeps in-frame clones, though not all of them. Among approximately 190,000 clones, roughly 92% were seen once, and the ten largest hold around 1%. This clonotype was sampled from an adult who received the AZD1222 COVID-19 vaccine. Sequences were derived from peripheral blood, sampled 28 days after the second AZD1222 dose.

CDR3 sequence reads: CASSKTGVGAPYGYTF. The CDR3 DNA follows: TGCGCCAGCAGCAAAACAGGGGTAGGTGCCCCCTATGGCTACACCTTC. J is TRBJ1-2 and V is TRBV4-1, with TRBD1 matching over 7 bases. CDR3 length: 16 amino acids. Looked up from germline, CDR1 is MGHRA and CDR2 is YSYEKL. Losses at the gene ends were 5 bases for V and 4 bases for J; bases not matched to a gene: 13.